This T cell receptor (beta chain) was captured by sequencing in a study of beta chain features in type 1 diabetes. Study results and limitations: Overrepresentation of cells with high TCR expression could result from cDNA sequencing. All four CD4+ subsets of Type 1 diabetes patients contained TCRB CDR3s that were moderately but significantly shorter.

As regards this clone: The antigen remains unidentified.

CD4+ naive, central memory, regulatory and stem cell-like memory cells were sorted via CD45RO/CCR7/CD25/CD127/CD95/CD27. The CDR3 totals 13 residues. V was cut by 1 base and J by 6 bases, with 11 bases left in between. Germline CDR1 GTSNPN, CDR2 SVGIG (reference sequence). Every isolated RNA sample was fully reverse transcribed, so sequencing captured expressed TCRB transcripts. Clones were read by immunoSEQ multiplex PCR, and TCRdb kept only the in-frame ones, dropping some. The sample lists about 160,000 clones, around 8.3% occurring once. The chain is built from TRBV30 and TRBJ2-3; maybe TRBD1 (5 bases). The TCR was taken from a woman in her late teens or twenties with type 1 diabetes. The sample consisted of central memory CD4+ T cells from blood. CDR3 nucleotides: TGTGCCTGGAGTGGAAGATCAGGGGATACGCAGTATTTT. The encoded protein is CAWSGRSGDTQYF. The entire variable domain, with the rest obtained from reference TRBV30 and TRBJ2-3, is as follows: SQTIHQWPATLVQPVGSPLSLECTVEGTSNPNLYWYRQAAGRGLQLLFYSVGIGQISSEVPQNLSASRPQDRQFILSSKKLLLSDSGFYLCAWSGRSGDTQYFGPGTRLTVL.